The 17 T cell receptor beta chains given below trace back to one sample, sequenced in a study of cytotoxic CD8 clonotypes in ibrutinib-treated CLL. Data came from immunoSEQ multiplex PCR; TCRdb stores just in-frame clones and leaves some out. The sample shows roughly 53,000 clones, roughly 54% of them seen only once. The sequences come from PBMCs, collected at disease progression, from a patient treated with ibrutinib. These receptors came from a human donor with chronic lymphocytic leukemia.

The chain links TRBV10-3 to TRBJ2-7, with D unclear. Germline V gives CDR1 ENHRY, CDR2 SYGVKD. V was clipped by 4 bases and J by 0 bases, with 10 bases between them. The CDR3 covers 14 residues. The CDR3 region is CAISVTDNSYEQYF. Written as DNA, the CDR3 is TGTGCCATCAGTGTGACTGACAACTCCTACGAGCAGTACTTC.

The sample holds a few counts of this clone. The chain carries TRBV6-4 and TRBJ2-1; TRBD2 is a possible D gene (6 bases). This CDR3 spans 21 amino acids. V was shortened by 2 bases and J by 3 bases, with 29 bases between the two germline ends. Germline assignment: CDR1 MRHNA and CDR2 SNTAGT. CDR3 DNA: TGTGCCAGCAGTGACGCGCGGGTCCGCGGCCGGGAGATATACCACTACAATGAGCAGTTCTTC. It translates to CASSDARVRGREIYHYNEQFF.

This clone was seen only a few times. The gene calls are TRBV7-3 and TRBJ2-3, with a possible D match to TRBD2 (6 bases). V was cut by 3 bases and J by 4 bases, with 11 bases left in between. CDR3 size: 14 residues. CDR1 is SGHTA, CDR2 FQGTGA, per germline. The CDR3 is CASSFLGGSDTQYF. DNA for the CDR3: TGTGCCAGCAGCTTCCTAGGAGGGTCAGATACGCAGTATTTT.

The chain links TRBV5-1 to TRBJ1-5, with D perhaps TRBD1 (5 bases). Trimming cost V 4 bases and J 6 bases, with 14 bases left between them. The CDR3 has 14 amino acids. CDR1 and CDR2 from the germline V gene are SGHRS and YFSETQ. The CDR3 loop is CASSPGGASQPQHF. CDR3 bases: TGCGCCAGCAGCCCCGGCGGGGCAAGTCAGCCCCAGCATTTT.

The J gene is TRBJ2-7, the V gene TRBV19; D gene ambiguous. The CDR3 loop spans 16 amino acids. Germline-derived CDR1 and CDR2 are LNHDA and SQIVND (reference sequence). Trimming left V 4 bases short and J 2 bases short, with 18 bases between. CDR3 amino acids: CASSNVGLPRPYEQYF. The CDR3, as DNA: TGTGCCAGTAGTAACGTGGGCCTCCCAAGGCCCTACGAGCAGTACTTC.

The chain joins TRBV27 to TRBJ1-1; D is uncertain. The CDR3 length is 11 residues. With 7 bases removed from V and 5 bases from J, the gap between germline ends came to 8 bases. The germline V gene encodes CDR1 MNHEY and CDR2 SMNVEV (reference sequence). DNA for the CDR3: TGTGCCAGCATCCTGGGGACTGAAGCTTTCTTT. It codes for CASILGTEAFF.

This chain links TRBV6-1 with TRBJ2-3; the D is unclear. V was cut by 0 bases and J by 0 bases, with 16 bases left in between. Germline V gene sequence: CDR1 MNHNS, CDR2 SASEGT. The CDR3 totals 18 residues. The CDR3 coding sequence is TGTGCCAGCAGTGAAGCGCTTCCCAGCGCTGATAGCACAGATACGCAGTATTTT. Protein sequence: CASSEALPSADSTDTQYF.

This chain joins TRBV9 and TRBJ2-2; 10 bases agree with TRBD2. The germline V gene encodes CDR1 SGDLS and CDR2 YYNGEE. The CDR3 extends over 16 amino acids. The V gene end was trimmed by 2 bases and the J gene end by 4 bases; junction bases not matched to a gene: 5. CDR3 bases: TGTGCCAGCAGCGTTTTAGCGGGAGGTAGCACCGGGGAGCTGTTTTTT. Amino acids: CASSVLAGGSTGELFF.

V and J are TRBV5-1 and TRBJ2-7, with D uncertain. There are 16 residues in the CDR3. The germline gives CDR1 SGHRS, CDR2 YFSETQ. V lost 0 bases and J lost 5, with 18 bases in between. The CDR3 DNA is TGCGCCAGCAGCTTGGGCCTCGTCGGCTTGAGGAACGAGCAGTACTTC. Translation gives CASSLGLVGLRNEQYF.

CDR3 in amino acids: CASSGSVFGGELFF. The CDR3 nucleotides are TGTGCCAGCAGCGGCAGTGTGTTCGGCGGGGAGCTGTTTTTT. The chain combines TRBV9 with TRBJ2-2; D unresolved. V lost 3 bases, J lost 7 bases, and 13 bases lay in between. CDR1 SGDLS and CDR2 YYNGEE come from the germline V gene. The CDR3 loop spans 14 amino acids. Complete variable domain (other parts from reference TRBV9 and TRBJ2-2): DSGVTQTPKHLITATGQRVTLRCSPRSGDLSVYWYQQSLDQGLQFLIQYYNGEERAKGNILERFSAQQFPDLHSELNLSSLELGDSALYFCASSGSVFGGELFFGEGSRLTVL.

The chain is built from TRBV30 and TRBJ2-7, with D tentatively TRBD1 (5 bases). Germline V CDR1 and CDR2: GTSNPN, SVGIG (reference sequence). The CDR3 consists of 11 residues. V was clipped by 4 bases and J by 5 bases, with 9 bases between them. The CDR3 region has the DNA TGTGCCTGGACCGGACAAAACGAGCAGTACTTC. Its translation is CAWTGQNEQYF. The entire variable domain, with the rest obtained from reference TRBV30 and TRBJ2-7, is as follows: SQTIHQWPATLVQPVGSPLSLECTVEGTSNPNLYWYRQAAGRGLQLLFYSVGIGQISSEVPQNLSASRPQDRQFILSSKKLLLSDSGFYLCAWTGQNEQYFGPGTRLTVT.

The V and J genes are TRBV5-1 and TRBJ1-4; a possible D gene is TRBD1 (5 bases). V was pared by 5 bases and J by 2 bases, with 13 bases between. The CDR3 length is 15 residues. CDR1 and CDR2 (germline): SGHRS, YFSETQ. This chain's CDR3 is CASSRFGATNEKLFF. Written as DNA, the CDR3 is TGCGCCAGCAGTCGATTCGGGGCTACTAATGAAAAACTGTTTTTT. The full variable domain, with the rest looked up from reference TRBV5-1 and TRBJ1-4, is KAGVTQTPRYLIKTRGQQVTLSCSPISGHRSVSWYQQTPGQGLQFLFEYFSETQRNKGNFPGRFSGRQFSNSRSEMNVSTLELGDSALYLCASSRFGATNEKLFFGSGTQLSVL.

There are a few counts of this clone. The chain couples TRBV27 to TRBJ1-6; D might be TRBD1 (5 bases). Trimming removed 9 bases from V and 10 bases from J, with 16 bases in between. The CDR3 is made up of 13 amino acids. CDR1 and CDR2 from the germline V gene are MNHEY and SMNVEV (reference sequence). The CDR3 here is CASGGVDGSPLHF. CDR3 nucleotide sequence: TGTGCCAGTGGGGGGGTAGACGGCTCACCCCTCCACTTT.

The CDR3, as DNA: TGTGCCAGTAGTTGGACAGGGGGAAGCACAGATACGCAGTATTTT. Amino acid sequence: CASSWTGGSTDTQYF. The chain links TRBV19 to TRBJ2-3; 10 nucleotides align to TRBD1. This CDR3 region has 15 residues. The V gene's germline CDR1 is LNHDA and CDR2 SQIVND (reference sequence). V lost 5 bases and J lost 0; bases outside the gene matches: 2.

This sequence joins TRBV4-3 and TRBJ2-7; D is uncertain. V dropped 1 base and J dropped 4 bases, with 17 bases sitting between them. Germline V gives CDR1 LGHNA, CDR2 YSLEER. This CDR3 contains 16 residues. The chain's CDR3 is CASSQGTGPGIYEQYF. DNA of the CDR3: TGCGCCAGCAGCCAAGGAACGGGCCCCGGAATTTACGAGCAGTACTTC.

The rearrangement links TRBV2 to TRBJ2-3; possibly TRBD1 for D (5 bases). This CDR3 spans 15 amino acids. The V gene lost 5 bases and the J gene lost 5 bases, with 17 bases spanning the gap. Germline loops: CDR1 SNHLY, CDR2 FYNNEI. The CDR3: CASSLQGATGDTQYF. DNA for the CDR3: TGTGCCAGCAGTCTTCAAGGGGCGACGGGAGATACGCAGTATTTT.

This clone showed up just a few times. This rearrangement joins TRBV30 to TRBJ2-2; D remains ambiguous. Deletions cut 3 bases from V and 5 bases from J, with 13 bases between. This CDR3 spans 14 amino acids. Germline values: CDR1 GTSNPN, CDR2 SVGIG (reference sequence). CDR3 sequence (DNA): TGTGCCTGGAGGGTGCAGGAACGGACCGGGGAGCTGTTTTTT. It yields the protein CAWRVQERTGELFF.